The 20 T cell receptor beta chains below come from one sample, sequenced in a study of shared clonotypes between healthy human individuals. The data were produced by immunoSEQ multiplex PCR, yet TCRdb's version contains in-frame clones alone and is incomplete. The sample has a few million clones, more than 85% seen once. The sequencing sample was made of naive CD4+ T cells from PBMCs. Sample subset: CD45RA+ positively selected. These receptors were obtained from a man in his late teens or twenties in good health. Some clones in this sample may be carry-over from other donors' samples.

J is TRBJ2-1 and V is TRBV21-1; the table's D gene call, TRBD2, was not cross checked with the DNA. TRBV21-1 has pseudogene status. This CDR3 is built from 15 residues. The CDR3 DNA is TGTGCCAGCAGCAAAGAGCGGGAGGGCAGAAATGAGCAGTTCTTC. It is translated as CASSKEREGRNEQFF.

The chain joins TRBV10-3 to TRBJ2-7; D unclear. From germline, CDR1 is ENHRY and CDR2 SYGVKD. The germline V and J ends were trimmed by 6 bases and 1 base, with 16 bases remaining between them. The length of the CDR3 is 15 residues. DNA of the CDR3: TGTGCCATCAGCCCCGAGGATCGACGGTCCTACGAGCAGTACTTC. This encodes CAISPEDRRSYEQYF.

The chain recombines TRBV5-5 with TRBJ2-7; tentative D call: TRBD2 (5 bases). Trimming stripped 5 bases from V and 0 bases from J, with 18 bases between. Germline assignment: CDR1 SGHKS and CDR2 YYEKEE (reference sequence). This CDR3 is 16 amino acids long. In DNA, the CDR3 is TGTGCCAGCAGGGTCGGGGTAGGCGAAGGCTCCTACGAGCAGTACTTC. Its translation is CASRVGVGEGSYEQYF.

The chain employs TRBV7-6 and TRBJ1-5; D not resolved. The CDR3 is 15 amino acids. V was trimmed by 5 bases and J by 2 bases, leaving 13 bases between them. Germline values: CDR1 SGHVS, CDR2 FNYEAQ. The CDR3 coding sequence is TGTGCCAGCAGCCCCCTGGGCGGGGGCAATCAGCCCCAGCATTTT. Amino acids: CASSPLGGGNQPQHF.

The CDR3 coding sequence is TGTGCCAGCAATGCACAGGGGGTCACTGAAGCTTTCTTT. It encodes CASNAQGVTEAFF. The chain recombines TRBV2 with TRBJ1-1; TRBD1 matches at 8 bases. This CDR3 has 13 residues. Germline loops: CDR1 SNHLY, CDR2 FYNNEI. V lost 7 bases and J lost 4; bases outside the gene matches: 5.

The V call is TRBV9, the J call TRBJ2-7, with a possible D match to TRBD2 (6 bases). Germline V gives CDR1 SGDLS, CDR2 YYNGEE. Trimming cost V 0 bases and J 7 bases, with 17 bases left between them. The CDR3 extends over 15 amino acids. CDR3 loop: CASSVEGTPPGEQYF. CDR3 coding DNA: TGTGCCAGCAGCGTAGAGGGGACTCCGCCCGGTGAGCAGTACTTC.

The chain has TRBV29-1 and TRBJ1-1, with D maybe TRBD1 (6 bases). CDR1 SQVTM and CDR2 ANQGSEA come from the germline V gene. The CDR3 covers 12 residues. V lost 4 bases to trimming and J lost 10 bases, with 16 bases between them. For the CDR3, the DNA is TGCAGCGTTGGAGAGGGGGGGCTTCGAGCTTTCTTT. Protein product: CSVGEGGLRAFF.

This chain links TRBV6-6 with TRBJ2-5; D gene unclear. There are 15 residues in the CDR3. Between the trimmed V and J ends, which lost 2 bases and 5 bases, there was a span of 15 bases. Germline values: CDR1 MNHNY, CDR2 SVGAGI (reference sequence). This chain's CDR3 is CASSYEAGFGETQYF. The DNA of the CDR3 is TGTGCCAGCAGTTACGAGGCCGGTTTCGGGGAGACCCAGTACTTC.

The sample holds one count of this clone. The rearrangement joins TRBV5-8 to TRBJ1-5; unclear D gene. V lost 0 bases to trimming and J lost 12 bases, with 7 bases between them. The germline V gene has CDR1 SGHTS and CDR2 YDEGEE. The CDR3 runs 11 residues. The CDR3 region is CASSLVPVQHF. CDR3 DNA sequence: TGTGCCAGCAGCTTGGTGCCGGTCCAGCATTTT.

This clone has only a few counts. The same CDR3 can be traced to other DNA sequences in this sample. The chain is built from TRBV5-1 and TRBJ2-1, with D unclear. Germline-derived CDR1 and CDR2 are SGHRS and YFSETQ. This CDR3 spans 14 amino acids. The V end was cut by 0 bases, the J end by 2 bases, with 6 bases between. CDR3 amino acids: CASSLEATYNEQFF. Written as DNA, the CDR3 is TGCGCCAGCAGCTTGGAGGCAACCTACAATGAGCAGTTCTTC.

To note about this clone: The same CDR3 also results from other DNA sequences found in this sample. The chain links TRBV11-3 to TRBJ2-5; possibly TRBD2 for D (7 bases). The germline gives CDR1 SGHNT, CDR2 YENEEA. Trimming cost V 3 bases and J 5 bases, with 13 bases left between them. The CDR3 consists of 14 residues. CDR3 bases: TGTGCCAGCAGCTTGGGGCCGGGGGGCGAGACCCAGTACTTC. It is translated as CASSLGPGGETQYF.

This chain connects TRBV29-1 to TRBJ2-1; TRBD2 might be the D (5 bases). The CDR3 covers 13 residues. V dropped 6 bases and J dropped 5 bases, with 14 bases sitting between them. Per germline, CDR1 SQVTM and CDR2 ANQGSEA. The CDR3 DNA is TGCAGCGTACGCCGGACGCGGGACAATGAGCAGTTCTTC. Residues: CSVRRTRDNEQFF.

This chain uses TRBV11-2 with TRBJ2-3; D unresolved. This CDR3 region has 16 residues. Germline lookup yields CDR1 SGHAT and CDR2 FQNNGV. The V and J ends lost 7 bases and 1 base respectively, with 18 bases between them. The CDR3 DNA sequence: TGTGCCAGCACCCGGCGAGCCCTCTCCCGCACAGATACGCAGTATTTT. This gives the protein CASTRRALSRTDTQYF.

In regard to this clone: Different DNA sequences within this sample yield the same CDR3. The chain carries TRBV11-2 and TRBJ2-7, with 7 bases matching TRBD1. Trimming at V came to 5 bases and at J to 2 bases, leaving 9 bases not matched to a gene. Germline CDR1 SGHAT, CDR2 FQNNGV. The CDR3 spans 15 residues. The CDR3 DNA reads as TGTGCCAGCAGCCATCCTAGGACAGGAACCTACGAGCAGTACTTC. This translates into CASSHPRTGTYEQYF. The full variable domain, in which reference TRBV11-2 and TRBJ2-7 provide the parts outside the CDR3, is EAGVAQSPRYKIIEKRQSVAFWCNPISGHATLYWYQQILGQGPKLLIQFQNNGVVDDSQLPKDRFSAERLKGVDSTLKIQPAKLEDSAVYLCASSHPRTGTYEQYFGPGTRLTVT.

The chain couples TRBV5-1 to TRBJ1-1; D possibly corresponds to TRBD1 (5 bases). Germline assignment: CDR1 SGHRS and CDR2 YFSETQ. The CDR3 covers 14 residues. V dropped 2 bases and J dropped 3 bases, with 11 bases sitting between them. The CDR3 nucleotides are TGCGCCAGCAGCTTCGACAGTCAACACACTGAAGCTTTCTTT. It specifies CASSFDSQHTEAFF.

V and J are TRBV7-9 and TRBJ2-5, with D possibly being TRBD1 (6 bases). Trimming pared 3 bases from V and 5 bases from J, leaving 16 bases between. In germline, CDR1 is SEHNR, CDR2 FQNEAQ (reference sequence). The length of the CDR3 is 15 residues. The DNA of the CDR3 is TGTGCCAGCAGCTTGGCCGGAAATCAGGGGGAGACCCAGTACTTC. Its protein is CASSLAGNQGETQYF. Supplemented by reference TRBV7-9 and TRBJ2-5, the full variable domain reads DTGVSQNPRHKITKRGQNVTFRCDPISEHNRLYWYRQTLGQGPEFLTYFQNEAQLEKSRLLSDRFSAERPKGSFSTLEIQRTEQGDSAMYLCASSLAGNQGETQYFGPGTRLLVL.

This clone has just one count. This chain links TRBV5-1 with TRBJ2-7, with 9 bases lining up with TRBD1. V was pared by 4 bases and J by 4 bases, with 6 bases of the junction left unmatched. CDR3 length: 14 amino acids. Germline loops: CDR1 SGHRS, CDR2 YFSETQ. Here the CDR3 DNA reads TGCGCCAGCAGCGACGGGACAGGGTGGTACGAGCAGTACTTC. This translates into CASSDGTGWYEQYF.

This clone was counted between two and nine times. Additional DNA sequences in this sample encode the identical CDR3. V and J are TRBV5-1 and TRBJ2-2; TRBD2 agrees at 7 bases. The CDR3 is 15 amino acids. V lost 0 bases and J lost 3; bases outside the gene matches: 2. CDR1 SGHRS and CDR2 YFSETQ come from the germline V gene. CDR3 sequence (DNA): TGCGCCAGCAGCTTGGGTCTAGCGGACACCGGGGAGCTGTTTTTT. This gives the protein CASSLGLADTGELFF.

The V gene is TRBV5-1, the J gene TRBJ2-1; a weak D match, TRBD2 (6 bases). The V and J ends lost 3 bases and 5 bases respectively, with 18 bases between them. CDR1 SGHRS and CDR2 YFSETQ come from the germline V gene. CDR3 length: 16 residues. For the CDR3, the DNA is TGCGCCAGCAGCTCCCGGGACTTGGGGGTCGACAATGAGCAGTTCTTC. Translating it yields CASSSRDLGVDNEQFF.

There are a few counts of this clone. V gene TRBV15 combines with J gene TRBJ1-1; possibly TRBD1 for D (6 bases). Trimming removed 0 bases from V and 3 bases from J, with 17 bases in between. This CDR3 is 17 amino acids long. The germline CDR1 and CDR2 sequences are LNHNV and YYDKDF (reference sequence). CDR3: CATSRDTGYLTDTEAFF. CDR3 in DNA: TGTGCCACCAGCAGAGACACAGGGTACCTGACGGACACTGAAGCTTTCTTT.